This T cell receptor beta chain is from a study of CXCR3-negative and CXCR3-positive naive CD8 T cells. Study background: Per-library TRB read counts averaged about 1.5 +/- 0.3 million, adding up to 120 million to 150 million in total.

Overall study results and limits: Once cells were cryopreserved, CXCR3 expression went down partly, and most assays used fresh PBMCs. Higher TRB CDR3 hydrophobicity marked CXCR3-positive naive cells relative to CXCR3-negative naive cells. Much lower diversity was found in memory CD8+ cells, while both naive subsets had comparably high diversity.

On this clonotype: The antigen remains unidentified.

The CDR3 totals 15 residues. CDR1 is DFQATT, CDR2 SNEGSKA, per germline (reference sequence). UMI-tagged TRB cDNA libraries were built via 5' RACE. TCRdb re-called the 5' RACE reads; every CDR3 protein appears as one record, without DNA. In total, the table holds tens of thousands of distinct CDR3 sequences. The sequencing sample was made of naive CXCR3+ CD8+ T cells from blood. This sample's subset: CD45RO-CCR7+CD27+CD95- naive CD8+ T cells expressing CXCR3 (TNR3+). The rearrangement joins TRBV20-1 to TRBJ2-7; the D call of TRBD2 rests on TCRdb alone, since no DNA is present to check it. The sequence was obtained from a human donor in good health. Some clones in this sample may be carry-over from other donors' samples. The CDR3: CSARDARGIDYEQYF.